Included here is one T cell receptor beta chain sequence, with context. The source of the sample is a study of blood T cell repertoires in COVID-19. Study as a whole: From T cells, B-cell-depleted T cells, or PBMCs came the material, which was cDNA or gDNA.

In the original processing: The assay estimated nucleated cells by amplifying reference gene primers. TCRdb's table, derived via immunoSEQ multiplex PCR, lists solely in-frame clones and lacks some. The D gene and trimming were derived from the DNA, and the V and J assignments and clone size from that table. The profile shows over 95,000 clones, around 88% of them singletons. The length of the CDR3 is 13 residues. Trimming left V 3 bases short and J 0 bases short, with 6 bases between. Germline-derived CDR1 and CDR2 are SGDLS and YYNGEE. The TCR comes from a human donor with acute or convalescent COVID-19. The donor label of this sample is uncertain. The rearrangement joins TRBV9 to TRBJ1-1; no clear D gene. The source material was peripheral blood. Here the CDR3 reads CASSGALNTEAFF. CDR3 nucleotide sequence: TGTGCCAGCAGCGGGGCATTGAACACTGAAGCTTTCTTT.